Shown below are 2 T cell receptor beta chains from a single sample sequenced in a study of blood T cell repertoires in COVID-19. The method was immunoSEQ multiplex PCR; TCRdb's version includes in-frame clones alone and lacks a portion of them. This table has about 190,000 clones, about four fifths appearing once. The sequencing sample was made of PBMCs or T cells enriched from blood (not recorded which). The receptors were sampled from a woman under 40 who had been exposed to COVID-19.

V usage is TRBV14 and J usage is TRBJ2-3, with 8 positions matching TRBD2. Germline CDR1 SGHDN, CDR2 FVKESK. J gave up 13 bases and V 0 bases, and 6 bases lay outside the gene matches. The CDR3 length is 13 residues. As DNA, the CDR3 is TGTGCCAGCAGCCAAGACGGCGGGGGGCCGGAGTATTTT. Translating it yields CASSQDGGGPEYF. Supplemented by reference TRBV14 and TRBJ2-3, the full variable domain reads EAGVTQFPSHSVIEKGQTVTLRCDPISGHDNLYWYRRVMGKEIKFLLHFVKESKQDESGMPNNRFLAERTGGTYSTLKVQPAELEDSGVYFCASSQDGGGPEYFGPGTRLTVL.

Turning to this clone: The germline gene is not matched at one end of the junction; a read error may be the cause. The chain employs TRBV7-7 and TRBJ1-2, with D possibly TRBD1 on 6 matching bases. Looked up from germline, CDR1 is SSHAT and CDR2 is FNYEAQ (reference sequence). This CDR3 has 17 amino acids. The CDR3 protein is CASSLIPRDTRNYGYTF. CDR3 bases: TGTGCTAGCAGCTTAATCCCCCGGGACACACGCAACTATGGCTACACCTTC.